This TCR beta chain was captured in a study of cytomegalovirus exposure and HLA in healthy donors. Study background: Among the 398 genotyped donors, around 81% were placed in the Caucasian-associated ancestry cluster.

As to this clone: The antigen remains unidentified.

The PCR used 60 Vbeta and 13 Jbeta primers. In the study's own analysis: Some 10 million of some 80 million unique TCR beta chains were shared, per a later count. Assay used: immunoSEQ multiplex PCR; TCRdb lists only in-frame clones, some missing. That table gives V, J and clone size, and the DNA gave D and trimming. The repertoire includes about 130,000 clones, 83% of them detected once, and about 20% sits in the top ten. Study outcomes and limitations: The number of N-insertions in an Asian-associated ancestry cluster was reportedly below the approximately 700-donor mean in a later analysis. Sequences of the TCR beta chain were said to predict the HLA-A and HLA-B alleles of most subjects accurately.

Germline CDR1 and CDR2: LNHDA and SQIVND (reference sequence). V was trimmed by 8 bases and J by 3 bases, leaving 8 bases between them. This CDR3 is built from 12 residues. This sequence joins TRBV19 and TRBJ1-5; D is perhaps TRBD1 (5 bases). Sequenced input: PBMCs. This TCR derives from a man younger than 35 in good health and CMV-seropositive. The CDR3 DNA follows: TGTGCCAGTGCGACAGCCAATCAGCCCCAGCATTTT. Translated, it gives CASATANQPQHF.